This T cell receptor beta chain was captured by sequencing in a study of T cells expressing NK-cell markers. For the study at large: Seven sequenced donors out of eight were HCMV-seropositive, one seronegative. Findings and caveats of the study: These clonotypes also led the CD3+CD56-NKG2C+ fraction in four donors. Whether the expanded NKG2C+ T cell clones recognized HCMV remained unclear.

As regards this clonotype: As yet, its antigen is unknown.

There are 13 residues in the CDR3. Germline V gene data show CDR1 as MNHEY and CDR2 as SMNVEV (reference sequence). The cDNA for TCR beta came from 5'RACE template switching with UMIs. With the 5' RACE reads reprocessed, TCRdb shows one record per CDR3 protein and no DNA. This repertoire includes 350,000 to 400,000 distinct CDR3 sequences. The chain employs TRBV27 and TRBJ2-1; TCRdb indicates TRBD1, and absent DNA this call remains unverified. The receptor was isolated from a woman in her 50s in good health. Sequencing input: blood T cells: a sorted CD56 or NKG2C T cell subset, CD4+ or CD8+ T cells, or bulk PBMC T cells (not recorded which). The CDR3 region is CASAVISRDEQFF.